This T cell receptor (beta chain) was obtained from a study of graft-versus-host responses after intestinal transplantation. Germline V gene sequence: CDR1 SGHVS, CDR2 FNYEAQ. The CDR3 is made up of 15 amino acids. V lost 6 bases to trimming and J lost 7 bases; unmatched junction nucleotides: 14. Sequenced by immunoSEQ multiplex PCR; TCRdb stores in-frame clones only, minus some. The sample has about 60,000 clones, around nine tenths seen once. The graft tissue was processed, and this released both intraepithelial and lamina propria lymphocytes. The chain uses TRBV7-6 and TRBJ2-7, with 8 bases that match TRBD2. This receptor was identified in a human patient who received an intestinal transplant, so some T cells may come from the graft donor. The sample in question was ileum tissue, obtained approximately 370 days after transplant. The CDR3 region has the DNA TGTGCCAGCAGTCTCGCCGGGACTAGAAAGGAGGAGCAGTACTTC. Translating it yields CASSLAGTRKEEQYF.